Detailed here is one T cell receptor beta chain. Antigen specificity is unknown. The V gene lost 5 bases and the J gene lost 7 bases, with 15 bases spanning the gap. The length of the CDR3 is 14 residues. Per the germline V gene, CDR1 is SGHTA and CDR2 is FQGTGA. Sequencing was at survey level. This table comes from immunoSEQ multiplex PCR, and its TCRdb copy is limited to in-frame clones, with some not included. The table includes about 17,000 clones, about 74% detected once. The data derive from a study of pediatric ulcerative colitis. Study background: Disease was pancolitis in fewer than ten and left-sided in two, histology-confirmed. Findings of the study overall: Clonal expansions reduced rectal repertoire diversity in acute severe colitis. No controls had the two rectal clonotypes shared by ulcerative colitis patients.

Rectal tissue came from one to two pinch biopsies taken at colonoscopy. The sample taken for sequencing was gut tissue. The TCR was taken from a girl aged 10 to 17 with moderate ulcerative colitis. This sequence joins TRBV7-3 and TRBJ2-1; possibly TRBD2 for D (6 bases). Written as DNA, the CDR3 is TGTGCCAGCAGCCCAACCGGGACTCAGAATGAGCAGTTCTTC. It translates to CASSPTGTQNEQFF.